The 25 T cell receptor beta chains in this list originate from one sample, sequenced in a study of metastatic and nonmetastatic thyroid tumors. TCRdb re-called the PCR reads via MiXCR. The sample yields around 30,000 clones, 10% to 11% seen once. Every patient was untreated before thyroid surgery. Input material: blood. These receptors all come from a female donor with papillary thyroid cancer or a benign thyroid nodule (not recorded which). Some clones in this sample may be carry-over from other donors' samples.

This clone was seen at least ten times. CDR3 DNA sequence: TGTGCCAGCAGGGTCAGGACAGGGGATGCAACTAATGAAAAACTGTTTTTT. Translation gives CASRVRTGDATNEKLFF. The chain joins TRBV6-1 to TRBJ1-4; 9 nucleotides match TRBD1. The V segment lost 6 bases and the J segment 0 bases; nucleotides outside the gene matches: 8. CDR1 is MNHNS and CDR2 is SASEGT in the germline V gene. CDR3 size: 17 residues.

This clone occurred a few times. A read error may explain this, as a much larger clone is one base away. The chain combines TRBV11-2 with TRBJ2-3; maybe TRBD1 (6 bases). The CDR3 is 16 amino acids. The germline V gene encodes CDR1 SGHAT and CDR2 FQNNGV. In DNA form, the CDR3 reads TGTGCCAGCACCCCAGAATGGGGGCCGCGCACAGATACGCAGTGTTTT. Its protein is CASTPEWGPRTDTQCF.

The chain uses TRBV20-1 and TRBJ2-1; 13 nucleotides align to TRBD2. The germline CDR1 and CDR2 sequences are DFQATT and SNEGSKA (reference sequence). CDR3 length: 15 amino acids. Germline trimming cut 5 bases from V and 4 bases from J; bases unmatched to any gene: 5. In DNA form, the CDR3 reads TGCAGTGCTGTCGGGACTAGCGGGAAATACAATGAGCAGTTCTTC. Residues: CSAVGTSGKYNEQFF.

This clone was seen repeatedly, ten times or more. The rearrangement joins TRBV7-2 to TRBJ2-5; D is uncertain. V was shortened by 5 bases and J by 1 base, with 17 bases between the two germline ends. This CDR3 has 16 amino acids. Germline values: CDR1 SGHTA, CDR2 FQGNSA. The CDR3 loop is CASSTLPGTFQETQYF. Written as DNA, the CDR3 is TGTGCCAGCAGCACCTTGCCCGGTACATTCCAAGAGACCCAGTACTTC.

This clone was observed at least ten times. This chain uses TRBV29-1 with TRBJ2-3; D perhaps matches TRBD1 (5 bases). V lost 6 bases and J 3 bases, leaving 13 bases between the germline ends. CDR3 length equals 13 residues. The germline CDR1 and CDR2 sequences are SQVTM and ANQGSEA. CDR3 protein: CSVGHRLTDTQYF. In DNA form, the CDR3 reads TGCAGCGTCGGACATAGGCTTACAGATACGCAGTATTTT.

In its sample, this clone was seen many times. Other DNA sequences in this specimen translate into the identical CDR3. This chain links TRBV12-3 or TRBV12-4 with TRBJ2-3; 8 bases are shared with TRBD2. The CDR3 is 14 residues long. The ends lost 9 bases at V and 4 bases at J; junction bases unmatched: 9. DNA for the CDR3: TGTGCCAGTTCTTCCGGGAGGGCGTCAGATACGCAGTATTTT. Translation: CASSSGRASDTQYF.

Concerning this clone: The junction does not match germline at one end; this may be a read error. The rearrangement uses TRBV7-2 and TRBJ2-2; no clear D gene. The CDR3 runs 13 residues. CDR1 is SGHTA and CDR2 is FQGNSA in the germline V gene. The CDR3 coding sequence is TGTGTCAGCACCAACCCCGCGATCGGGGAGCTGTTTTTT. The encoded protein is CVSTNPAIGELFF.

The chain couples TRBV6-2 or TRBV6-3 to TRBJ1-5, with 9 bases lining up with TRBD1. The CDR3 loop spans 15 amino acids. CDR1 is MNHEY and CDR2 is SVGEGT in the germline V gene. The J segment lost 4 bases and the V segment lost 7 bases, leaving 8 bases of the junction unmatched. The DNA for the CDR3 is TGTGCCAGCAACACAGGGGGCGCTGGAAATCAGCCCCAGCATTTT. This translates into CASNTGGAGNQPQHF.

This clone was recorded at least ten times. CDR3: CASSIGDRGSPLHF. CDR3 DNA: TGTGCCAGTAGTATCGGGGACAGGGGTTCACCCCTCCACTTT. The chain employs TRBV19 and TRBJ1-6; 10 bases line up with TRBD1. The CDR3 has 14 amino acids. Germline CDR1 LNHDA, CDR2 SQIVND (reference sequence). J gave up 9 bases and V 3 bases, and 2 bases lay outside the gene matches. Together with reference TRBV19 and TRBJ1-6, the CDR3 gives the full variable domain: DGGITQSPKYLFRKEGQNVTLSCEQNLNHDAMYWYRQDPGQGLRLIYYSQIVNDFQKGDIAEGYSVSREKKESFPLTVTSAQKNPTAFYLCASSIGDRGSPLHFGNGTRLTVT.

This clone was picked up many times. The chain joins TRBV6-1 to TRBJ2-1; D call uncertain. V lost 0 bases and J 8 bases, leaving 8 bases between the germline ends. Per the germline V gene, CDR1 is MNHNS and CDR2 is SASEGT. The CDR3 has 13 residues. For the CDR3, the DNA is TGTGCCAGCAGTGAAGCGGTCGTGGATGAGCAGTTCTTC. This sequence encodes CASSEAVVDEQFF.

This clone was seen at least ten times. V usage is TRBV29-1 and J usage is TRBJ2-1, with 11 bases aligning to TRBD2. The CDR3 spans 19 residues. The V gene end was trimmed by 4 bases and the J gene end by 0 bases; junction bases not matched to a gene: 14. CDR1 SQVTM and CDR2 ANQGSEA come from the germline V gene. CDR3 nucleotide sequence: TGCAGCGTTGTGCGAACCGGGACTAGCGGAGAGCGCTCCTACAATGAGCAGTTCTTC. This gives the protein CSVVRTGTSGERSYNEQFF.

This clone has only a few counts. This CDR3 reads CASSKADQETQYF. In nucleotides, the CDR3 is TGTGCCAGCAGTAAGGCCGACCAAGAGACCCAGTACTTC. The V gene is TRBV12-3 or TRBV12-4, the J gene TRBJ2-5, with D unresolved. The V end was cut by 5 bases, the J end by 0 bases, with 7 bases between. The CDR3 loop spans 13 amino acids.

This clone has just a few counts. The chain uses TRBV30 and TRBJ2-3; 9 bases line up with TRBD2. Germline loops: CDR1 GTSNPN, CDR2 SVGIG (reference sequence). Trimming removed 3 bases from V and 3 bases from J; junction bases left unmatched: 10. The CDR3 consists of 16 residues. CDR3 DNA sequence: TGTGCCTGGAGGGCCCGGGTGCGGGGGGGGACAGATACGCAGTATTTT. As protein: CAWRARVRGGTDTQYF. Variable domain in full (rest from reference TRBV30 and TRBJ2-3): SQTIHQWPATLVQPVGSPLSLECTVEGTSNPNLYWYRQAAGRGLQLLFYSVGIGQISSEVPQNLSASRPQDRQFILSSKKLLLSDSGFYLCAWRARVRGGTDTQYFGPGTRLTVL.

This clone has a count of ten or more. A read error is possible here, since a much larger clone lies one base away. The chain employs TRBV2 and TRBJ1-1, with 7 bases lining up with TRBD1. This CDR3 region has 14 residues. Germline values: CDR1 SNHLY, CDR2 FYNNEI. CDR3 DNA sequence: TGTGCCAGCAGCCCAAGAGGGACAGCCACTGAAGCTCTCTTT. This codes for CASSPRGTATEALF.

On this clone: A read error is possible here, since a much larger clone lies one base away. This CDR3 is also generated by other DNA sequences in the sample. The chain carries TRBV6-2 or TRBV6-3 and TRBJ1-1, with 10 bases that match TRBD1. From germline, CDR1 is MNHEY and CDR2 SVGEGT. The CDR3 is 15 residues long. CDR3 in amino acids: CASSYSRQGAAEAFF. The CDR3 coding sequence is TGTGCCAGCAGTTACTCGAGACAGGGGGCGGCTGAAGCCTTCTTT.

The table lists this clone with many counts. The chain uses TRBV14 and TRBJ2-7, with 9 bases that match TRBD1. The CDR3 is 15 amino acids. The junction had 9 bases not matched to a gene; V was cut back by 0 bases and J by 9 bases. Looked up from germline, CDR1 is SGHDN and CDR2 is FVKESK. The CDR3 sequence is CASSQDRGTGSRQYF. In DNA, the CDR3 is TGTGCCAGCAGCCAAGATCGAGGGACAGGGAGTCGGCAGTACTTC.

J is TRBJ2-2 and V is TRBV9, with D unclear. The CDR3 runs to 15 residues. The V end was cut by 0 bases, the J end by 6 bases, with 12 bases between. Germline lookup yields CDR1 SGDLS and CDR2 YYNGEE. The CDR3 DNA reads as TGTGCCAGCAGCGTAGTAGGTATTGGAGCCGGGGAGCTGTTTTTT. This gives the protein CASSVVGIGAGELFF.

In this sample, this clone turned up many times. V usage is TRBV6-1 and J usage is TRBJ1-5, with D perhaps TRBD1 (5 bases). Trimming took off 6 bases at V and 2 bases at J, with 11 bases between the two ends. The V gene's germline CDR1 is MNHNS and CDR2 SASEGT. The CDR3 sequence is 14 residues long. CDR3 protein: CASSVGRGNQPQHF. Here the CDR3 DNA reads TGTGCCAGCAGCGTGGGCAGGGGCAATCAGCCCCAGCATTTT.

Relative to its sample, this clone is medium-sized. V and J are TRBV6-1 and TRBJ1-2, with TRBD1 matching over 7 bases. This CDR3 comprises 13 residues. Germline V CDR1 and CDR2: MNHNS, SASEGT. V was pared by 5 bases and J by 14 bases, with 14 bases of the junction left unmatched. The CDR3 loop is CASSYYTRGTETF. Written as DNA, the CDR3 is TGTGCCAGCAGTTATTATACGCGGGGGACAGAGACCTTC.

This clone was counted at least ten times. The J gene is TRBJ2-5, the V gene TRBV7-9; 9 bases agree with TRBD2. CDR3 length: 15 residues. Germline V gene lookup returns CDR1 SEHNR and CDR2 FQNEAQ (reference sequence). Unmatched junction bases numbered 5, after V lost 5 bases and J lost 1 base. The CDR3 here is CASSRTTSGQETQYF. In DNA, the CDR3 is TGTGCCAGCAGCCGTACGACTAGCGGCCAAGAGACCCAGTACTTC. The whole variable domain, remainder taken from reference TRBV7-9 and TRBJ2-5, is DTGVSQNPRHKITKRGQNVTFRCDPISEHNRLYWYRQTLGQGPEFLTYFQNEAQLEKSRLLSDRFSAERPKGSFSTLEIQRTEQGDSAMYLCASSRTTSGQETQYFGPGTRLLVL.

Concerning this clone: One end of the junction does not line up with germline, which may come from a read error. CDR3 region: CASSLDGGDNYGYTF. The CDR3 nucleotides are TGTGCCAGTAGCTTAGACGGAGGGGATAACTATGGCTACACCTTC. The chain is built from TRBV7-2 and TRBJ1-2; TRBD1 is a possible D gene (5 bases). The CDR3 extends over 15 amino acids. Germline CDR1 reads SGHTA; CDR2 reads FQGNSA.

CDR3 sequence (DNA): TGTGCCAGCAGCTCAATCTTCGATGAGCAGTTCTTC. Translation: CASSSIFDEQFF. V and J are TRBV7-2 and TRBJ2-1; D call uncertain. CDR3 length: 12 amino acids. CDR1 and CDR2 from the germline V gene are SGHTA and FQGNSA. Trimming took off 4 bases at V and 8 bases at J, with 9 bases between the two ends.

This clone came up many times. This chain uses TRBV19 with TRBJ1-2, with 7 nucleotides matching TRBD1. There are 18 residues in the CDR3. CDR1 is LNHDA and CDR2 is SQIVND in the germline V gene (reference sequence). The V gene end was trimmed by 7 bases and the J gene end by 3 bases; junction bases not matched to a gene: 20. In nucleotides, the CDR3 is TGTGCCAGTACTGAAGAGGGGGGAACCGGGACAGCTTACTATGGCTACACCTTC. This translates into CASTEEGGTGTAYYGYTF.

The sample holds a few counts of this clone. This may come from a read error, since a much larger clone is one base off. The chain joins TRBV28 to TRBJ2-3; D uncertain. CDR1 and CDR2 from the germline V gene are MDHEN and SYDVKM. With 5 bases removed from V and 1 base from J, the gap between germline ends came to 13 bases. This CDR3 comprises 15 residues. This chain's CDR3 is CASSPTSWGTDTQYF. CDR3 DNA sequence: TGTGCCAGCAGTCCCACGAGCTGGGGCACAGATACGCAGTATTTT.

Ten or more counts support this clone. This chain links TRBV2 with TRBJ1-4; D unclear. The CDR3 is made up of 14 amino acids. The V and J ends lost 7 bases and 0 bases respectively, with 9 bases between them. Germline V CDR1 and CDR2: SNHLY, FYNNEI. CDR3 loop: CASTPDATNEKLFF. The CDR3 DNA sequence: TGTGCCAGCACCCCAGATGCAACTAATGAAAAACTGTTTTTT. Filled out from reference TRBV2 and TRBJ1-4, the complete variable domain reads EPEVTQTPSHQVTQMGQEVILRCVPISNHLYFYWYRQILGQKVEFLVSFYNNEISEKSEIFDDQFSVERPDGSNFTLKIRSTKLEDSAMYFCASTPDATNEKLFFGSGTQLSVL.